The 8 T cell receptor beta chains presented below share a single source sample, sequenced in a study of cytomegalovirus exposure and HLA in healthy donors. PCR used 60 Vbeta primers and 13 Jbeta primers. TCRdb's copy holds only in-frame clones and misses some; the assay was immunoSEQ multiplex PCR. The table records tens of thousands of clones, roughly three quarters of them present only once. Material for sequencing was PBMCs. The receptors here all came from a young woman in good health and CMV-seropositive.

This chain uses TRBV9 with TRBJ2-3, with D maybe TRBD1 (8 bases). The germline V and J ends were trimmed by 4 bases and 3 bases, with 18 bases remaining between them. CDR1 is SGDLS and CDR2 is YYNGEE in the germline V gene. CDR3 length: 16 residues. The CDR3: CASSPLDRGGTDTQYF. CDR3 in DNA: TGTGCCAGCAGCCCCCTCGACAGGGGAGGGACAGATACGCAGTATTTT. The full variable domain, its missing parts supplied by reference TRBV9 and TRBJ2-3, is DSGVTQTPKHLITATGQRVTLRCSPRSGDLSVYWYQQSLDQGLQFLIQYYNGEERAKGNILERFSAQQFPDLHSELNLSSLELGDSALYFCASSPLDRGGTDTQYFGPGTRLTVL.

This chain joins TRBV10-3 and TRBJ2-5, with D possibly being TRBD2 (6 bases). V was pared by 10 bases and J by 2 bases, with 20 bases between. Germline lookup yields CDR1 ENHRY and CDR2 SYGVKD. The CDR3 is 15 residues long. The chain's CDR3 is CATQNEGRPQETQYF. The DNA for the CDR3 is TGTGCCACCCAAAATGAGGGGAGGCCTCAAGAGACCCAGTACTTC.

CDR3: CASSQDRGSGFEKLFF. DNA for the CDR3: TGTGCCAGCAGCCAAGATCGGGGGTCCGGCTTTGAAAAACTGTTTTTT. This chain uses TRBV4-2 with TRBJ1-4, with TRBD1 as a possible D gene (5 bases). V lost 0 bases and J 7 bases, leaving 15 bases between the germline ends. Germline assignment: CDR1 LGHNA and CDR2 YNFKEQ. The CDR3 contains 16 residues.

The J gene is TRBJ2-7, the V gene TRBV28; no firm D call. The germline V gene encodes CDR1 MDHEN and CDR2 SYDVKM. This CDR3 is built from 15 residues. V was trimmed by 3 bases and J by 0 bases, leaving 12 bases between them. The CDR3 DNA reads TGTGCCAGCAGTTTTGGTGGGCTTAGCTCCTACGAGCAGTACTTC. Translation: CASSFGGLSSYEQYF.

The chain links TRBV7-3 to TRBJ2-5; D is possibly TRBD2 (5 bases). The closer fit of TRBJ2-7 to the DNA end suggests the J call may be wrong. Germline CDR1 and CDR2: SGHTA and FQGTGA. The CDR3 has 15 residues. The CDR3 bases are TGTGCCAGCAGCTTAAGGTCGGGGTCCCTCTACGAGCAGTACTTC. Protein: CASSLRSGSLYEQYF.

This chain uses TRBV6-1 with TRBJ2-7; 11 positions agree with TRBD2. From germline, CDR1 is MNHNS and CDR2 SASEGT. The CDR3 is made up of 14 amino acids. V dropped 7 bases and J dropped 3; count of bases not matched to a gene: 5. Written as DNA, the CDR3 is TGTGCCAGCAACCCCGGGACTAGCGGCTACGAGCAGTACTTC. Protein product: CASNPGTSGYEQYF.

The rearrangement links TRBV10-1 to TRBJ1-1; a weak D match, TRBD1 (5 bases). The germline V gene encodes CDR1 WNHNN and CDR2 SYGVQD (reference sequence). The CDR3 consists of 14 residues. V was pared by 11 bases and J by 3 bases, with 19 bases between. CDR3 sequence: CAGRIKTEHTEAFF. In nucleotides, the CDR3 is TGCGCCGGCCGCATCAAGACAGAACACACTGAAGCTTTCTTT.

The V call is TRBV7-9, the J call TRBJ2-3; 9 nucleotides match TRBD2. Looked up from germline, CDR1 is SEHNR and CDR2 is FQNEAQ (reference sequence). V shed 3 bases and J 2 bases; nucleotides not matched to a gene: 6. The CDR3 runs to 16 residues. The CDR3 DNA reads as TGTGCCAGCAGCTTTATGGCGGGGGGGGTCACAGATACGCAGTATTTT. It translates to CASSFMAGGVTDTQYF.